The 13 T cell receptor beta chains given below trace back to one sample, sequenced in a study of blood T cell repertoires in COVID-19. Sequencing used immunoSEQ multiplex PCR; TCRdb keeps in-frame clones, though not all of them. This sample yields 320,000 or so clones, of which over 80% are seen a single time; around 4.6% belongs to the top ten. The sequenced sample consisted of PBMCs or T cells enriched from blood (not recorded which). The receptors stem from a man between 25 and 39 years old who had recovered from COVID-19.

The gene calls are TRBV19 and TRBJ1-2; D might be TRBD1 (6 bases). V was clipped by 1 base and J by 4 bases, with 13 bases between them. Germline loops: CDR1 LNHDA, CDR2 SQIVND (reference sequence). The CDR3 totals 15 residues. Written as DNA, the CDR3 is TGTGCCAGTAGTATAGCTTCTCAAGGGGGCTATGGCTACACCTTC. This encodes CASSIASQGGYGYTF.

The chain is built from TRBV5-1 and TRBJ2-7; 9 bases agree with TRBD1. The CDR3 consists of 14 residues. CDR1 and CDR2 (germline): SGHRS, YFSETQ. The V segment lost 4 bases and the J segment 2 bases; nucleotides outside the gene matches: 4. The CDR3 sequence is CASSRGQGPYEQYF. In nucleotides, the CDR3 is TGCGCCAGCAGCCGGGGACAGGGTCCCTACGAGCAGTACTTC.

V gene TRBV4-2 combines with J gene TRBJ2-1, with no clear D. Trimming stripped 2 bases from V and 5 bases from J, with 4 bases between. The germline V gene encodes CDR1 LGHNA and CDR2 YNFKEQ. The CDR3 is made up of 12 amino acids. CDR3 sequence reads: CASSQHDNEQFF. Here the CDR3 DNA reads TGTGCCAGCAGCCAACATGACAATGAGCAGTTCTTC.

This clone was seen a few times. This sequence joins TRBV5-6 and TRBJ1-5, with 10 bases lining up with TRBD1. The CDR3 extends over 16 amino acids. The germline V gene encodes CDR1 SGHDT and CDR2 YYEEEE. J lost 4 bases, V lost 2 bases, and 6 bases had no gene match. The CDR3 DNA sequence: TGTGCCAGCAGCTTTAACTGGGACAGGGGTAATCAGCCCCAGCATTTT. This codes for CASSFNWDRGNQPQHF.

The chain links TRBV5-1 to TRBJ2-7; tentative D call: TRBD2 (6 bases). V was clipped by 4 bases and J by 6 bases, with 20 bases between them. Per germline, CDR1 SGHRS and CDR2 YFSETQ. The CDR3 covers 15 residues. This chain's CDR3 is CASSHRDSILGEQYF. The CDR3 DNA reads TGCGCCAGCAGCCACCGGGACTCCATATTAGGCGAGCAGTACTTC.

The chain links TRBV2 to TRBJ1-1, with D uncertain. CDR3 length: 15 amino acids. The V end lost 4 bases, the J end lost 1 base, and 13 bases lay between the germline ends. Germline assignment: CDR1 SNHLY and CDR2 FYNNEI. The CDR3 here is CASSVRSQTNTEAFF. CDR3 nucleotides: TGTGCCAGCAGTGTGAGGAGTCAGACGAACACTGAAGCTTTCTTT.

This clone was seen more than once but under ten times. V usage is TRBV7-9 and J usage is TRBJ1-2; TRBD1 is a possible D gene (5 bases). CDR3 length: 13 residues. Germline CDR1 reads SEHNR; CDR2 reads FQNEAQ (reference sequence). Trimming removed 5 bases at V and 3 bases at J, with 10 bases between. The DNA for the CDR3 is TGTGCCAGCAGCCAGGGTGGGGACTATGGCTACACCTTC. Encoded protein: CASSQGGDYGYTF.

This chain uses TRBV9 with TRBJ2-3; TRBD2 matches at 10 bases. V lost 4 bases and J lost 3; bases outside the gene matches: 8. The CDR3 spans 16 residues. Germline CDR1 is SGDLS and CDR2 is YYNGEE. The CDR3 spells CASSPLAGGVTDTQYF. The CDR3 nucleotides read TGTGCCAGCAGCCCCTTAGCGGGGGGTGTAACAGATACGCAGTATTTT. Drawing the rest from reference TRBV9 and TRBJ2-3, the complete variable domain is DSGVTQTPKHLITATGQRVTLRCSPRSGDLSVYWYQQSLDQGLQFLIQYYNGEERAKGNILERFSAQQFPDLHSELNLSSLELGDSALYFCASSPLAGGVTDTQYFGPGTRLTVL.

The chain employs TRBV5-1 and TRBJ2-3; no clear D gene. The CDR3 extends over 15 amino acids. The ends were cut back, 0 bases at V and 0 bases at J, with 8 bases in the middle. The germline V gene encodes CDR1 SGHRS and CDR2 YFSETQ. The DNA of the CDR3 is TGCGCCAGCAGCTTGGTTAGTCAAAGCACAGATACGCAGTATTTT. Residues: CASSLVSQSTDTQYF. Full variable domain (remainder filled in from reference TRBV5-1 and TRBJ2-3): KAGVTQTPRYLIKTRGQQVTLSCSPISGHRSVSWYQQTPGQGLQFLFEYFSETQRNKGNFPGRFSGRQFSNSRSEMNVSTLELGDSALYLCASSLVSQSTDTQYFGPGTRLTVL.

The gene calls are TRBV19 and TRBJ1-1, with D hard to call. The ends were cut back, 6 bases at V and 4 bases at J, with 9 bases in the middle. CDR1 is LNHDA and CDR2 is SQIVND in the germline V gene (reference sequence). The CDR3 covers 12 residues. The CDR3 bases are TGTGCCAGTAGATATGGCGGCACTGAAGCTTTCTTT. Amino acids: CASRYGGTEAFF.

This sequence joins TRBV7-9 and TRBJ1-2; no clear D. CDR3 length: 14 amino acids. Germline V lookup: CDR1 SEHNR, CDR2 FQNEAQ (reference sequence). V lost 1 base to trimming and J lost 5 bases, with 11 bases between them. CDR3 in DNA: TGTGCCAGCAGCTTAGGCGGGAACCCTTATGGCTACACCTTC. Translating gives CASSLGGNPYGYTF.

The chain combines TRBV28 with TRBJ1-5, with 9 bases fitting TRBD1. The length of the CDR3 is 15 residues. With V trimmed by 5 bases and J by 9 bases, 11 bases remained unmatched. Per the germline V gene, CDR1 is MDHEN and CDR2 is SYDVKM. DNA for the CDR3: TGTGCCAGCAGTCCCCCCCCGGGACAGGGCCTGCCCCAGCATTTT. Amino acids: CASSPPPGQGLPQHF.

The rearrangement joins TRBV19 to TRBJ1-4; TRBD1 might be the D (5 bases). Trimming left V 4 bases short and J 7 bases short, with 19 bases between. The germline CDR1 and CDR2 sequences are LNHDA and SQIVND (reference sequence). This CDR3 has 16 residues. The CDR3 spells CASSTLDEVGGEKLFF. The CDR3 coding sequence is TGTGCCAGTAGTACCCTGGACGAGGTCGGGGGTGAAAAACTGTTTTTT.